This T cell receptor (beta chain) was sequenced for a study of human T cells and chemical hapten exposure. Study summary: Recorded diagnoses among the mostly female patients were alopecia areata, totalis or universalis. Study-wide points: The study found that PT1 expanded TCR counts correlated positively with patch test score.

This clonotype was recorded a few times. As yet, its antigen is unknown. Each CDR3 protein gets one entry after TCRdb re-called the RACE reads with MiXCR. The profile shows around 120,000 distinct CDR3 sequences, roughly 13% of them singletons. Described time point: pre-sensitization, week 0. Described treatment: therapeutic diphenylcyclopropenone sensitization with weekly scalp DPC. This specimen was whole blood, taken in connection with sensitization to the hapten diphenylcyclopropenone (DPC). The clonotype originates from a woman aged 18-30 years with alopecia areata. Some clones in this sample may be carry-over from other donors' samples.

The CDR3, as DNA: TGCAGTGCTAGAGATATCTACGGCATTTTGGGGTTTGGACGGTCGGAAGACACCATATATTTT. Amino acids: CSARDIYGILGFGRSEDTIYF. The chain links TRBV20-1 to TRBJ1-3; D is unresolved. CDR1 is DFQATT and CDR2 is SNEGSKA in the germline V gene (reference sequence). CDR3 length: 21 residues. V shed 0 bases and J shed 8 bases, with 35 bases lying between them.